One TCR beta chain is described in this entry. This sample is drawn from a study of blood T cell repertoires in COVID-19. In germline, CDR1 is LGHNA, CDR2 YSLEER. V shed 3 bases and J shed 5 bases, with 7 bases lying between them. The CDR3 contains 13 residues. Authors' methods: By means of reference gene primer amplification, nucleated cell counts were estimated. TCRdb's copy holds only in-frame clones and misses some; the assay was immunoSEQ multiplex PCR. The V and J calls and clone size are taken from that table; D and trimming were inferred from the DNA. The repertoire holds about 87,000 clones, under 85% seen once, with approximately 2.8% in the top ten.

This sequence was found in a woman of 80 years or more with COVID-19, enrolled during active disease. The chain employs TRBV4-3 and TRBJ1-4; D unresolved. The source material was peripheral blood. This chain's CDR3 is CASSQRMNEKLFF. CDR3 nucleotide sequence: TGCGCCAGCAGCCAGAGGATGAATGAAAAACTGTTTTTT.